The 21 T cell receptor beta chains below all came from one sample that was sequenced in a study of regulatory T cells in long-lasting Graves disease. HTBI primers from iRepertoire and Arm-PCR of CDR3 regions yielded the TCR beta libraries. TCRdb redid the calling of the multiplex PCR reads with MiXCR, one entry per CDR3 protein. The sample contains hundreds of thousands of distinct CDR3 sequences, 18% of which appear only once. Time point reported: newly diagnosed GD, antithyroid drugs for less than 3 months. With RNA extracted from PBMCs as input, the TCR library was made. The sample in question was peripheral blood mononuclear cells (PBMCs), obtained at new diagnosis, from a patient treated with antithyroid drugs. Receptors were obtained from a female donor with Graves disease.

The J gene is TRBJ2-2, the V gene TRBV6-2 or TRBV6-3, with 7 positions matching TRBD1. Germline loops: CDR1 MNHEY, CDR2 SVGEGT. The J segment lost 4 bases and the V segment lost 7 bases, leaving 6 bases of the junction unmatched. This CDR3 has 14 amino acids. The CDR3 DNA is TGTGCCAGCACAAAGGGGGCGCCCACCGGGGAGCTGTTTTTT. Translation gives CASTKGAPTGELFF.

This clonotype was observed at least ten times. V gene TRBV24-1 combines with J gene TRBJ2-1, with 10 bases matching TRBD1. The germline CDR1 and CDR2 sequences are KGHDR and SFDVKD. The CDR3 is 16 residues long. With V trimmed by 7 bases and J by 7 bases, 12 bases remained unmatched. This chain's CDR3 is CATSPRGTGVQNEQFF. Written as DNA, the CDR3 is TGTGCCACCAGCCCTCGCGGGACAGGGGTCCAAAATGAGCAGTTCTTC.

There are many counts of this clonotype. CDR3 in amino acids: CSARAGQLAEQFF. The CDR3 DNA follows: TGCAGTGCTAGAGCCGGACAGCTGGCTGAGCAGTTCTTC. The rearrangement links TRBV20-1 to TRBJ2-1; possible D gene TRBD1, 6 bases. The CDR3 is made up of 13 amino acids. V was shortened by 1 base and J by 9 bases, with 13 bases between the two germline ends. Germline loops: CDR1 DFQATT, CDR2 SNEGSKA (reference sequence).

This rearrangement joins TRBV30 to TRBJ2-7; D remains ambiguous. CDR1 and CDR2 (germline): GTSNPN, SVGIG (reference sequence). The germline V and J ends were trimmed by 0 bases and 2 bases, with 11 bases remaining between them. This CDR3 is built from 14 residues. CDR3 sequence reads: CAWSVVATPYEQYV. CDR3 sequence (DNA): TGTGCCTGGAGTGTCGTGGCGACTCCCTACGAGCAGTACGTC.

A remark on this clonotype: The DNA is left out, because the CDR3 cannot be placed on it with certainty; the CDR3 is given as TCRdb lists it. The V call is TRBV9, the J call TRBJ1-4. The CDR3 adds up to 13 amino acids, both ends counted. Germline CDR1 SGDLS, CDR2 YYNGEE. This chain's CDR3 is CASEGFGSGKLFF.

This clonotype came up many times. The rearrangement links TRBV5-1 to TRBJ1-4; D gene uncertain. From germline, CDR1 is SGHRS and CDR2 YFSETQ. This CDR3 contains 15 residues. Trimming pared 0 bases from V and 7 bases from J, leaving 13 bases between. This chain's CDR3 is CASSLAGSPGEKLFF. Here the CDR3 DNA reads TGCGCCAGCAGCTTGGCGGGATCTCCAGGTGAAAAACTGTTTTTT.

There are many counts of this clonotype. The chain carries TRBV7-9 and TRBJ2-7; D is unclear. CDR1 SEHNR and CDR2 FQNEAQ come from the germline V gene (reference sequence). The CDR3 consists of 11 residues. With 4 bases removed from V and 3 bases from J, the gap between germline ends came to 4 bases. CDR3 sequence (DNA): TGTGCCAGCAGCTCGTTCTACGAGCAGTACTTC. Encoded protein: CASSSFYEQYF.

J is TRBJ1-1 and V is TRBV10-2; D unresolved. The CDR3 spans 15 residues. Trimming left V 5 bases short and J 3 bases short, with 16 bases between. Germline loops: CDR1 WSHSY, CDR2 SAAADI. The chain's CDR3 is CASSLAGLLYTEAFF. The DNA for the CDR3 is TGCGCCAGCAGTCTGGCTGGCCTCCTGTACACTGAAGCTTTCTTT.

This chain uses TRBV7-2 with TRBJ2-3, with no clear D. V was pared by 4 bases and J by 6 bases, with 8 bases between. This CDR3 spans 12 amino acids. The V gene's germline CDR1 is SGHTA and CDR2 FQGNSA. This CDR3 is CASSSNSDTQYF. In nucleotides, the CDR3 is TGTGCCAGCAGCTCCAATTCCGATACGCAGTATTTT. The entire variable domain, with the rest obtained from reference TRBV7-2 and TRBJ2-3, is as follows: GAGVSQSPSNKVTEKGKDVELRCDPISGHTALYWYRQSLGQGLEFLIYFQGNSAPDKSGLPSDRFSAERTGGSVSTLTIQRTQQEDSAVYLCASSSNSDTQYFGPGTRLTVL.

This clonotype came up a few times. One end of the junction is discordant with germline, which a read error may explain. J is TRBJ2-7 and V is TRBV30; possible D gene TRBD2, 6 bases. This CDR3 comprises 12 residues. CDR1 GTSNPN and CDR2 SVGIG come from the germline V gene (reference sequence). The CDR3 loop is CAWNDGSYEQYF. The CDR3 DNA reads TGTGCTTGGAACGACGGGAGCTACGAGCAGTACTTC.

This clonotype was observed many times. The genes are TRBV12-3 or TRBV12-4 and TRBJ1-6, with a possible D match to TRBD1 (5 bases). The CDR3 covers 16 residues. V was pared by 6 bases and J by 6 bases, with 18 bases between. CDR3 nucleotide sequence: TGTGCCAGCAGGGAGGGGTGGAGGACAAGTAATTCACCCCTCCACTTT. Amino acids: CASREGWRTSNSPLHF.

This clonotype was recorded many times. This rearrangement joins TRBV19 to TRBJ2-5, with 9 bases identical to TRBD1. CDR1 and CDR2 (germline): LNHDA, SQIVND (reference sequence). The V segment lost 4 bases and the J segment 4 bases; nucleotides outside the gene matches: 4. The length of the CDR3 is 14 residues. As DNA, the CDR3 is TGTGCCAGTAGTACGATGGACAGGGGAGAGACCCAGTACTTC. Residues: CASSTMDRGETQYF.

This clonotype has at least ten counts. V gene TRBV30 combines with J gene TRBJ1-2; unclear D gene. Trimming removed 1 base from V and 2 bases from J, with 11 bases in between. Germline V gene data show CDR1 as GTSNPN and CDR2 as SVGIG (reference sequence). This CDR3 spans 14 amino acids. In nucleotides, the CDR3 is TGTGCCTGGAGTGGACCGAGTGGAAACTATGGCTACACCTTC. It yields the protein CAWSGPSGNYGYTF. Using reference TRBV30 and TRBJ1-2 for the parts outside the CDR3, the full variable domain is SQTIHQWPATLVQPVGSPLSLECTVEGTSNPNLYWYRQAAGRGLQLLFYSVGIGQISSEVPQNLSASRPQDRQFILSSKKLLLSDSGFYLCAWSGPSGNYGYTFGSGTRLTVV.

This chain joins TRBV28 and TRBJ2-3, with 11 positions matching TRBD2. Germline loops: CDR1 MDHEN, CDR2 SYDVKM. The junction had 5 bases not matched to a gene; V was cut back by 6 bases and J by 0 bases. The CDR3 contains 16 residues. The CDR3 DNA sequence: TGTGCCAGCAGCCGCGGACTAGCGGGTAGCACAGATACGCAGTATTTT. Protein product: CASSRGLAGSTDTQYF.

This chain uses TRBV2 with TRBJ1-1, with 10 nucleotides matching TRBD1. There are 15 residues in the CDR3. The V gene's germline CDR1 is SNHLY and CDR2 FYNNEI. With V trimmed by 8 bases and J by 4 bases, 10 bases remained unmatched. CDR3 protein: CASGEDRGGFTEAFF. In DNA form, the CDR3 reads TGTGCCAGCGGGGAGGACAGGGGGGGATTCACTGAAGCTTTCTTT.

Points on this clonotype: It differs at one base from a far larger clone, so likely a read error. The chain carries TRBV6-5 and TRBJ2-1; D is unresolved. Deletions cut 2 bases from V and 10 bases from J, with 15 bases between. The germline gives CDR1 MNHEY, CDR2 SVGAGI. There are 14 residues in the CDR3. In DNA, the CDR3 is TGTGCCAGCAGTTACAGGGATCGCTCCTACGAGCAGTTCTTC. Its translation: CASSYRDRSYEQFF.

Only a few counts were recorded for this clonotype. V gene TRBV19 combines with J gene TRBJ2-1, with TRBD2 matching 7 bases. V dropped 3 bases and J dropped 6; count of bases not matched to a gene: 8. The CDR3 runs to 15 residues. Germline-derived CDR1 and CDR2 are LNHDA and SQIVND (reference sequence). The CDR3 coding sequence is TGTGCCAGTAGTATTCGGCGGGAGCTTGGCAATGAGCAGTTCTTC. This sequence encodes CASSIRRELGNEQFF. The entire variable domain, with the rest obtained from reference TRBV19 and TRBJ2-1, is as follows: DGGITQSPKYLFRKEGQNVTLSCEQNLNHDAMYWYRQDPGQGLRLIYYSQIVNDFQKGDIAEGYSVSREKKESFPLTVTSAQKNPTAFYLCASSIRRELGNEQFFGPGTRLTVL.

Points on this clonotype: This sequence is one base from a far larger clone and is likely a read error. The chain links TRBV7-2 to TRBJ1-2, with 8 bases lining up with TRBD1. The CDR3 has 13 amino acids. Per germline, CDR1 SGHTA and CDR2 FQGNSA. The CDR3 loop is CASSLTGDYGCTF. The CDR3 DNA reads TGTGCCAGCAGCTTGACAGGGGACTATGGCTGCACCTTC.

This clonotype was observed at least ten times. The chain links TRBV29-1 to TRBJ1-4; D is possibly TRBD1 (5 bases). CDR3 length: 13 amino acids. Trimming removed 4 bases at V and 6 bases at J, with 12 bases between. The germline V gene encodes CDR1 SQVTM and CDR2 ANQGSEA. The CDR3 loop is CSVAGQGDEKLFF. The CDR3 coding sequence is TGCAGCGTTGCGGGTCAGGGTGATGAAAAACTGTTTTTT.

Many counts were recorded for this clonotype. This rearrangement joins TRBV9 to TRBJ1-6; D is perhaps TRBD1 (5 bases). The germline gives CDR1 SGDLS, CDR2 YYNGEE. This CDR3 spans 19 amino acids. Trimming shortened V by 0 bases and J by 6 bases, and 22 bases separated the two germline ends. The CDR3 region is CASSVGPHGGGNANSPLHF. CDR3 nucleotides: TGTGCCAGCAGCGTAGGCCCGCACGGCGGGGGAAACGCTAATTCACCCCTCCACTTT.

Turning to this clonotype: One base away lies a much larger clone, so this may be a sequencing read error. J is TRBJ2-1 and V is TRBV11-2; 8 bases align to TRBD1. Trimming took 4 bases from V and 0 from J; bases not matched to a gene: 2. The CDR3 is 15 amino acids. Germline CDR1 is SGHAT and CDR2 is FQNNGV. DNA for the CDR3: TGTGCCAGCAGCTCCCAGGGGGCCTCCTACAATGAGCAGTTCTTC. It is translated as CASSSQGASYNEQFF. Combining the CDR3 with reference TRBV11-2 and TRBJ2-1 gives the whole variable domain EAGVAQSPRYKIIEKRQSVAFWCNPISGHATLYWYQQILGQGPKLLIQFQNNGVVDDSQLPKDRFSAERLKGVDSTLKIQPAKLEDSAVYLCASSSQGASYNEQFFGPGTRLTVL.